Each of the 20 T cell receptor beta chains below was sequenced from the same sample in a study of T cells in Graves' hyperthyroidism and ophthalmopathy. TCR beta CDR3 regions were amplified from RNA transcripts. A set of HTBI primers served as the primers for a first-round RT-PCR of the TCR CDR3. MiXCR was run by TCRdb on the multiplex PCR reads, yielding one entry per CDR3 protein. The data hold 300,000 to 400,000 distinct CDR3 sequences, with 15% to 20% observed a single time. The sequenced sample consisted of blood. Receptors were obtained from a woman in her forties or fifties with Graves' hyperthyroidism.

This clonotype occurred many times. This chain joins TRBV27 and TRBJ1-2; D may be TRBD1 (5 bases). The V end lost 7 bases, the J end lost 0 bases, and 15 bases lay between the germline ends. Germline CDR1 and CDR2: MNHEY and SMNVEV (reference sequence). This CDR3 is 15 amino acids long. The CDR3 region is CASTSIRQSNYGYTF. The CDR3 DNA follows: TGTGCCAGCACATCCATTAGACAGTCTAACTATGGCTACACCTTC.

This clonotype showed up many times. V gene TRBV27 combines with J gene TRBJ2-5; 13 nucleotides line up with TRBD2. The CDR3 covers 17 residues. CDR1 and CDR2 (germline): MNHEY, SMNVEV (reference sequence). V gave up 2 bases and J gave up 5 bases; unmatched junction bases: 8. The CDR3 sequence: CASSLGPGLAGEETQYF. CDR3 coding DNA: TGTGCCAGCAGTTTAGGCCCCGGACTAGCGGGAGAGGAGACCCAGTACTTC.

The chain carries TRBV19 and TRBJ1-5; the D gene is possibly TRBD1 (6 bases). The germline V and J ends were trimmed by 3 bases and 2 bases, with 11 bases remaining between them. This CDR3 has 15 residues. CDR1 and CDR2 from the germline V gene are LNHDA and SQIVND (reference sequence). CDR3 residues: CASSILRQGNQPQHF. As DNA, the CDR3 is TGTGCCAGTAGTATCCTCAGACAGGGCAATCAGCCCCAGCATTTT.

This clonotype was counted only a few times. The rearrangement uses TRBV7-3 and TRBJ2-3; TRBD2 is a possible D gene (5 bases). Germline V gene data show CDR1 as SGHTA and CDR2 as FQGTGA. V lost 5 bases and J lost 0, with 21 bases in between. CDR3 length equals 18 residues. CDR3 amino acids: CASSPRAGVRDSTDTQYF. The CDR3 DNA is TGTGCCAGCAGCCCTAGGGCTGGGGTACGGGATAGCACAGATACGCAGTATTTT.

This clonotype was seen only a few times. The chain couples TRBV6-1 to TRBJ2-2, with TRBD2 identical over 7 bases. The CDR3 contains 13 residues. Germline V gene data show CDR1 as MNHNS and CDR2 as SASEGT. Trimming removed 4 bases from V and 6 bases from J; junction bases left unmatched: 2. The CDR3: CASSGTSAGELFF. For the CDR3, the DNA is TGTGCCAGCAGTGGGACTAGTGCCGGGGAGCTGTTTTTT.

Worth noting for this clonotype: A read error may produce the germline difference seen at one junction end. This chain uses TRBV12-3 or TRBV12-4 with TRBJ1-2; unclear D gene. CDR3 size: 13 residues. CDR3 sequence (DNA): TGTGTCAGCAGTTCAACGAGACATCGGGGCTACACCTTC. Translating it yields CVSSSTRHRGYTF.

There are a few counts of this clonotype. V gene TRBV6-1 combines with J gene TRBJ1-1; D remains ambiguous. V was trimmed by 1 base and J by 7 bases, leaving 7 bases between them. CDR3 length equals 12 residues. CDR1 is MNHNS, CDR2 SASEGT, per germline. CDR3 region: CASSEVGVEAFF. In nucleotides, the CDR3 is TGTGCCAGCAGTGAAGTCGGGGTTGAAGCTTTCTTT.

This rearrangement joins TRBV19 to TRBJ2-1, with 10 bases identical to TRBD2. J was trimmed by 6 bases and V by 5 bases; bases with no gene match: 10. This CDR3 is 16 amino acids long. Germline-derived CDR1 and CDR2 are LNHDA and SQIVND (reference sequence). CDR3 DNA: TGTGCCAGTAGTGGGGCAAGCGGGAGGGCCCCCAATGAGCAGTTCTTC. Translation gives CASSGASGRAPNEQFF.

This clonotype occurred a few times. The chain joins TRBV20-1 to TRBJ2-7, with 12 nucleotides matching TRBD2. V was pared by 6 bases and J by 6 bases, with 0 bases of the junction left unmatched. Germline V gene lookup returns CDR1 DFQATT and CDR2 SNEGSKA (reference sequence). The CDR3 extends over 11 amino acids. CDR3 in DNA: TGCAGTGCGACTAGCGGGGGCGAGCAGTACTTC. It specifies CSATSGGEQYF.

In this sample, this clonotype turned up many times. This sequence joins TRBV13 and TRBJ2-3; the match to TRBD2 covers 14 bases. Trimming removed 5 bases from V and 1 base from J; junction bases left unmatched: 5. This CDR3 is built from 17 residues. The germline V gene has CDR1 PRHDT and CDR2 FYEKMQ (reference sequence). The CDR3 sequence: CASSPRGLAGGTDTQYF. The CDR3, as DNA: TGTGCCAGCAGCCCCCGGGGACTAGCGGGGGGCACAGATACGCAGTATTTT.

The CDR3 sequence is CSGKRLGTGELFF. Written as DNA, the CDR3 is TGCAGTGGTAAAAGGCTGGGTACCGGGGAGCTGTTTTTT. The rearrangement uses TRBV20-1 and TRBJ2-2; D gene uncertain. Trimming pared 7 bases from V and 5 bases from J, leaving 14 bases between. This CDR3 is built from 13 residues. The germline V gene encodes CDR1 DFQATT and CDR2 SNEGSKA (reference sequence).

This clonotype was seen repeatedly, ten times or more. The CDR3 protein is CASSPATGSYEQYF. Here the CDR3 DNA reads TGTGCCAGCAGTCCGGCTACAGGATCCTACGAGCAGTACTTC. The rearrangement uses TRBV6-1 and TRBJ2-7; perhaps TRBD1 as D (5 bases). The CDR3 is 14 amino acids. The V end was cut by 5 bases, the J end by 1 base, with 12 bases between. Germline assignment: CDR1 MNHNS and CDR2 SASEGT.

The table lists this clonotype with many counts. This sequence joins TRBV5-6 and TRBJ2-7; 8 bases fit TRBD1. Germline lookup yields CDR1 SGHDT and CDR2 YYEEEE. The CDR3 has 14 residues. The V gene end was trimmed by 4 bases and the J gene end by 4 bases; junction bases not matched to a gene: 7. CDR3 in DNA: TGTGCCAGCAGCCAGAGACAGGGGCGGTACGAGCAGTACTTC. Translation: CASSQRQGRYEQYF.

The sample holds many counts of this clonotype. Here the CDR3 reads CSVEGTLSNEKLFF. CDR3 nucleotides: TGCAGCGTTGAAGGGACGTTATCTAATGAAAAACTGTTTTTT. The chain uses TRBV29-1 and TRBJ1-4; D not resolved. CDR1 is SQVTM, CDR2 ANQGSEA, per germline. The CDR3 spans 14 residues. Trimming took off 1 base at V and 3 bases at J, with 9 bases between the two ends.

This clonotype has a handful of counts. The chain employs TRBV7-9 and TRBJ2-5; 9 bases are a match to TRBD2. CDR1 is SEHNR, CDR2 FQNEAQ, per germline (reference sequence). V was clipped by 3 bases and J by 5 bases; unmatched bases: 4. This CDR3 spans 14 amino acids. CDR3 loop: CASSFFLAGETQYF. The CDR3 DNA is TGTGCCAGCAGCTTCTTCCTAGCGGGGGAGACCCAGTACTTC.

The chain employs TRBV15 and TRBJ2-1; TRBD1 might be the D (6 bases). This CDR3 region has 13 residues. Trimming shortened V by 5 bases and J by 8 bases, and 13 bases separated the two germline ends. CDR1 is LNHNV, CDR2 YYDKDF, per germline (reference sequence). The CDR3 DNA follows: TGTGCCACCAGCGACGGACAGTTGGATGAGCAGTTCTTC. It encodes CATSDGQLDEQFF.

The sample holds many counts of this clonotype. The chain carries TRBV28 and TRBJ1-2, with 8 nucleotides matching TRBD1. The CDR3 runs to 14 residues. Germline V lookup: CDR1 MDHEN, CDR2 SYDVKM. The V and J ends lost 3 bases and 7 bases, in that order; junction bases with no gene match: 7. The CDR3 DNA is TGTGCCAGCAGTTTTGGTCCAGGGGGCTTTGGCTACACCTTC. Residues: CASSFGPGGFGYTF.

This clonotype has at least ten counts. The CDR3 reads CASSRDTNTDTQYF. The CDR3 bases are TGTGCCAGCAGCCGGGACACCAACACAGATACGCAGTATTTT. The chain combines TRBV2 with TRBJ2-3; D might be TRBD1 (6 bases). Germline CDR1 is SNHLY and CDR2 is FYNNEI. CDR3 size: 14 residues. V was trimmed by 6 bases and J by 2 bases, leaving 12 bases between them.

The chain couples TRBV15 to TRBJ1-6; maybe TRBD1 (5 bases). The length of the CDR3 is 17 residues. V was trimmed by 0 bases and J by 6 bases, leaving 15 bases between them. CDR1 and CDR2 from the germline V gene are LNHNV and YYDKDF (reference sequence). The CDR3 protein is CATSRDVRVDLNSPLHF. The CDR3 region has the DNA TGTGCCACCAGCAGAGATGTCAGGGTGGACCTTAATTCACCCCTCCACTTT.

This clonotype showed up many times. The V gene is TRBV5-1, the J gene TRBJ2-7; TRBD1 matches at 9 bases. The CDR3 consists of 14 residues. After removal of 0 bases from V and 3 bases from J, the junction contained 1 base not matched to a gene. The V gene's germline CDR1 is SGHRS and CDR2 YFSETQ. This chain's CDR3 is CASSLEGQGYEQYF. Written as DNA, the CDR3 is TGCGCCAGCAGCTTGGAGGGACAGGGCTACGAGCAGTACTTC.